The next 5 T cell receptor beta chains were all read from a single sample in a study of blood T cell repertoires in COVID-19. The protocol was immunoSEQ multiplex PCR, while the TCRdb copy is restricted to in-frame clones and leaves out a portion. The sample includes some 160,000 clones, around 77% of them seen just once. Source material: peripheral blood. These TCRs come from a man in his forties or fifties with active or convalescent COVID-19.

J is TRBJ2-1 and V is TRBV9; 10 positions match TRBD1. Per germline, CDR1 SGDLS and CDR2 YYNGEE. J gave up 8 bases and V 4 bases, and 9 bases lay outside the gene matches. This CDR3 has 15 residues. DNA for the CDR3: TGTGCCAGCAGCCTCCCGGGACAGGGGCCCCATGAGCAGTTCTTC. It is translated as CASSLPGQGPHEQFF.

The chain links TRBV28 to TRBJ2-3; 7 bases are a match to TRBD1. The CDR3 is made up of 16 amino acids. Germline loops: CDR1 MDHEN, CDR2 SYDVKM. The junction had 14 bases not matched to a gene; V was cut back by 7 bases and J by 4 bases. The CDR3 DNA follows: TGTGCCAGCAAACGACAGGGTATAAGAACCCCAGATACGCAGTATTTT. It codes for CASKRQGIRTPDTQYF.

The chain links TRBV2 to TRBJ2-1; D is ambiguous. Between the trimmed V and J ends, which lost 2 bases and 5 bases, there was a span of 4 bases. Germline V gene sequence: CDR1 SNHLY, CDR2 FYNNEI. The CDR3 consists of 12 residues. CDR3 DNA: TGTGCCAGCAGTGAATCCGACAATGAGCAGTTCTTC. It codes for CASSESDNEQFF. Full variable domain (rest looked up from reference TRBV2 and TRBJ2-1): EPEVTQTPSHQVTQMGQEVILRCVPISNHLYFYWYRQILGQKVEFLVSFYNNEISEKSEIFDDQFSVERPDGSNFTLKIRSTKLEDSAMYFCASSESDNEQFFGPGTRLTVL.

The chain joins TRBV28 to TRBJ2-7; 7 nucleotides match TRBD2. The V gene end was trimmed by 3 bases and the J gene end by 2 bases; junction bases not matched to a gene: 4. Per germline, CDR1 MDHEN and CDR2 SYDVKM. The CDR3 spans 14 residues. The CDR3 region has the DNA TGTGCCAGCAGTTTCGCGGGAGAAACCTACGAGCAGTACTTC. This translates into CASSFAGETYEQYF.

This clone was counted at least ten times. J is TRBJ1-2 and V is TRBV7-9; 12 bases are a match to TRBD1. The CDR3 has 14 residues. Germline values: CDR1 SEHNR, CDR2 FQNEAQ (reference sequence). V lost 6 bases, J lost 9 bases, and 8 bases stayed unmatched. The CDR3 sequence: CASSRPGQGASYTF. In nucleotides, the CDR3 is TGTGCCAGCAGTCGCCCGGGACAGGGGGCAAGCTACACCTTC. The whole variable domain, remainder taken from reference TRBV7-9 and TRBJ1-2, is DTGVSQNPRHKITKRGQNVTFRCDPISEHNRLYWYRQTLGQGPEFLTYFQNEAQLEKSRLLSDRFSAERPKGSFSTLEIQRTEQGDSAMYLCASSRPGQGASYTFGSGTRLTVV.